This entry lists 25 T cell receptor beta chains sequenced from one sample in a study of blood T cell repertoires in COVID-19. TCRdb's table, derived via immunoSEQ multiplex PCR, lists solely in-frame clones and lacks some. The sample lists around 100,000 clones, just over 85% occurring once. Sequences were obtained from peripheral blood. Receptors were obtained from a human donor in a cohort sampled during active COVID-19.

This chain connects TRBV9 to TRBJ1-3, with TRBD1 identical over 7 bases. The trim removed 3 bases at V and 2 bases at J, leaving 8 bases unmatched. CDR3 size: 16 residues. Germline lookup yields CDR1 SGDLS and CDR2 YYNGEE. CDR3 amino acids: CASSAGRQGAGNTIYF. The CDR3, as DNA: TGTGCCAGCAGCGCTGGGAGACAGGGCGCTGGAAACACCATATATTTT.

The gene calls are TRBV28 and TRBJ1-1; 7 nucleotides line up with TRBD1. CDR3 length: 14 residues. Germline assignment: CDR1 MDHEN and CDR2 SYDVKM. Trimming took 6 bases from V and 11 from J; bases not matched to a gene: 15. The CDR3 region is CASSKGQASRRAFF. Written as DNA, the CDR3 is TGTGCCAGCAGCAAAGGACAGGCCTCGCGAAGGGCTTTCTTT.

The chain joins TRBV6-1 to TRBJ2-6; no clear D gene. Trimming cost V 2 bases and J 0 bases, with 5 bases left between them. Germline CDR1 and CDR2: MNHNS and SASEGT. This CDR3 has 15 amino acids. The CDR3 loop reads CASSEIRSGANVLTF. In DNA, the CDR3 is TGTGCCAGCAGTGAAATCCGCTCTGGGGCCAACGTCCTGACTTTC.

The chain employs TRBV9 and TRBJ2-5; weak D call: TRBD1 (6 bases). CDR3 size: 15 residues. Trimming took off 3 bases at V and 4 bases at J, with 16 bases between the two ends. Germline V lookup: CDR1 SGDLS, CDR2 YYNGEE. CDR3 sequence (DNA): TGTGCCAGCAGCGCCACACCTCGACAGGCAGAGACCCAGTACTTC. It translates to CASSATPRQAETQYF.

The V gene is TRBV3-1 (or the pseudogene TRBV3-2), the J gene TRBJ2-7, with 10 bases identical to TRBD2. Trimming at V came to 4 bases and at J to 3 bases, leaving 0 bases not matched to a gene. Germline V lookup: CDR1 LGHDT, CDR2 YNNKEL (reference sequence). The length of the CDR3 is 13 residues. The CDR3 region is CASSLAGGYEQYF. The CDR3, as DNA: TGTGCCAGCAGCCTAGCGGGAGGCTACGAGCAGTACTTC.

The genes are TRBV5-5 and TRBJ2-7; 8 nucleotides align to TRBD2. V shed 0 bases and J 4 bases; nucleotides not matched to a gene: 3. Germline V gives CDR1 SGHKS, CDR2 YYEKEE (reference sequence). The CDR3 is 14 amino acids. The CDR3 is CASSLAPSGYEQYF. CDR3 nucleotides: TGTGCCAGCAGCTTGGCTCCTAGCGGGTACGAGCAGTACTTC.

The V gene is TRBV4-1, the J gene TRBJ2-4; tentative D call: TRBD1 (6 bases). V was pared by 3 bases and J by 6 bases, with 21 bases between. Germline loops: CDR1 MGHRA, CDR2 YSYEKL. The CDR3 totals 17 residues. CDR3 in DNA: TGCGCCAGCAGCCATCCCGTTCTCAGGGGTGAAAGAAACATTCAGTACTTC. Translated: CASSHPVLRGERNIQYF.

The chain links TRBV12-3 or TRBV12-4 to TRBJ2-7; no reliable D call. The V and J ends lost 4 bases and 7 bases respectively, with 14 bases between them. The CDR3 is made up of 13 amino acids. CDR3 residues: CASSYPGSWEQYF. As DNA, the CDR3 is TGTGCCAGCAGTTACCCAGGCTCCTGGGAGCAGTACTTC.

The chain has TRBV11-2 and TRBJ2-3, with TRBD2 as a possible D gene (5 bases). Germline V gives CDR1 SGHAT, CDR2 FQNNGV. This CDR3 contains 15 residues. V dropped 6 bases and J dropped 0 bases, with 13 bases sitting between them. CDR3 nucleotide sequence: TGTGCCAGCAGGTCCCATGGACTGAGCACAGATACGCAGTATTTT. Translating gives CASRSHGLSTDTQYF.

A word on this clone: The same CDR3 can be traced to other DNA sequences in this sample. The V call is TRBV20-1, the J call TRBJ1-2; TRBD1 agrees at 8 bases. CDR3 length: 14 residues. V shed 3 bases, J shed 4 bases, and the junction held 7 bases outside the gene matches. Germline V lookup: CDR1 DFQATT, CDR2 SNEGSKA (reference sequence). Here the CDR3 DNA reads TGCAGTGCTAGTCCTGCGACAGGGGTCTATGGCTACACCTTC. Its protein product is CSASPATGVYGYTF.

The rearrangement links TRBV25-1 to TRBJ1-2; 8 nucleotides line up with TRBD1. CDR3 length equals 15 residues. The germline CDR1 and CDR2 sequences are MGHDK and SYGVNS. V lost 8 bases to trimming and J lost 3 bases; unmatched junction nucleotides: 11. CDR3 DNA: TGTGCCAGCGGGCCGCCGGGACAGGAACACTATGGCTACACCTTC. Its translation: CASGPPGQEHYGYTF.

CDR3 sequence (DNA): TGTGCCACCGGTGGACCGGGACAGAACACCGGGGAGCTGTTTTTT. This encodes CATGGPGQNTGELFF. The chain is built from TRBV24-1 and TRBJ2-2; TRBD1 might be the D (6 bases). CDR1 and CDR2 from the germline V gene are KGHDR and SFDVKD. V lost 9 bases, J lost 1 base, and 14 bases lay in between. This CDR3 has 15 amino acids.

This rearrangement joins TRBV6-1 to TRBJ1-5; unclear D gene. Germline values: CDR1 MNHNS, CDR2 SASEGT. This CDR3 comprises 11 residues. The V end lost 3 bases, the J end lost 9 bases, and 6 bases lay between the germline ends. The chain's CDR3 is CASSDLLPQHF. CDR3 DNA: TGTGCCAGCAGTGATCTCTTGCCCCAGCATTTT.

J is TRBJ1-2 and V is TRBV4-2, with TRBD1 matching over 7 bases. CDR1 LGHNA and CDR2 YNFKEQ come from the germline V gene. The CDR3 has 15 residues. The V segment lost 5 bases and the J segment 4 bases; nucleotides outside the gene matches: 10. The CDR3: CASSTNTGDGYGYTF. The CDR3, as DNA: TGTGCCAGCAGCACAAACACAGGGGACGGCTATGGCTACACCTTC.

This clone was seen more than once but under ten times. J is TRBJ1-3 and V is TRBV5-4; perhaps TRBD1 as D (6 bases). Trimming took off 4 bases at V and 3 bases at J, with 11 bases between the two ends. Germline assignment: CDR1 SGHNT and CDR2 YYREEE (reference sequence). The CDR3 is 14 amino acids. The CDR3 loop is CASSTGQFGNTIYF. The CDR3 DNA reads as TGTGCCAGCAGCACCGGACAGTTTGGAAACACCATATATTTT.

This chain uses TRBV11-2 with TRBJ2-2; D uncertain. The CDR3 length is 12 residues. In germline, CDR1 is SGHAT, CDR2 FQNNGV. Trimming left V 5 bases short and J 5 bases short, with 6 bases between. CDR3 in amino acids: CASSPLTGELFF. The CDR3 nucleotides read TGTGCCAGCAGCCCCCTGACCGGGGAGCTGTTTTTT.

The chain has TRBV5-1 and TRBJ2-2, with TRBD2 as a possible D gene (5 bases). The CDR3 has 14 amino acids. Trimming cost V 1 base and J 6 bases, with 10 bases left between them. CDR1 is SGHRS and CDR2 is YFSETQ in the germline V gene. In DNA form, the CDR3 reads TGCGCCAGCAGCTTGACTAGTTCCTCCGGGGAGCTGTTTTTT. It specifies CASSLTSSSGELFF.

The V and J genes are TRBV30 and TRBJ2-5, with 8 bases aligning to TRBD2. There are 14 residues in the CDR3. Germline loops: CDR1 GTSNPN, CDR2 SVGIG (reference sequence). V dropped 1 base and J dropped 1; count of bases not matched to a gene: 2. The CDR3 nucleotides read TGTGCCTGGAGTGCACGGGGGGGCCAAGAGACCCAGTACTTC. Its protein product is CAWSARGGQETQYF.

The rearrangement joins TRBV9 to TRBJ1-5; D not certain. The CDR3 runs to 14 residues. Looked up from germline, CDR1 is SGDLS and CDR2 is YYNGEE. The V and J ends lost 1 base and 0 bases respectively, with 5 bases between them. The CDR3 region is CASSVHSSNQPQHF. DNA of the CDR3: TGTGCCAGCAGCGTACACAGTAGCAATCAGCCCCAGCATTTT. Using reference TRBV9 and TRBJ1-5 for the parts outside the CDR3, the full variable domain is DSGVTQTPKHLITATGQRVTLRCSPRSGDLSVYWYQQSLDQGLQFLIQYYNGEERAKGNILERFSAQQFPDLHSELNLSSLELGDSALYFCASSVHSSNQPQHFGDGTRLSIL.

As concerns this clone: Other DNA sequences of this sample code for an identical CDR3. This chain connects TRBV19 to TRBJ1-2, with unresolved D. CDR3 size: 13 residues. Trimming stripped 2 bases from V and 0 bases from J, with 4 bases between. CDR1 LNHDA and CDR2 SQIVND come from the germline V gene (reference sequence). CDR3 region: CASSIQTNYGYTF. The CDR3, as DNA: TGTGCCAGTAGTATACAGACTAACTATGGCTACACCTTC.

The rearrangement joins TRBV28 to TRBJ2-7; D might be TRBD1 (5 bases). The CDR3 runs to 14 residues. Trimming took off 6 bases at V and 4 bases at J, with 16 bases between the two ends. Germline-derived CDR1 and CDR2 are MDHEN and SYDVKM. The CDR3 spells CASSAQGIVYEQYF. The CDR3 coding sequence is TGTGCCAGCAGCGCTCAGGGTATTGTGTACGAGCAGTACTTC.

The V gene is TRBV28, the J gene TRBJ1-4, with TRBD1 matching 9 bases. The CDR3 has 14 residues. Trimming took 5 bases from V and 8 from J; bases not matched to a gene: 6. Germline lookup yields CDR1 MDHEN and CDR2 SYDVKM. The CDR3 reads CASSRTGAFEKLFF. Here the CDR3 DNA reads TGTGCCAGCAGTCGGACAGGGGCATTCGAAAAACTGTTTTTT. The entire variable domain, with the rest obtained from reference TRBV28 and TRBJ1-4, is as follows: DVKVTQSSRYLVKRTGEKVFLECVQDMDHENMFWYRQDPGLGLRLIYFSYDVKMKEKGDIPEGYSVSREKKERFSLILESASTNQTSMYLCASSRTGAFEKLFFGSGTQLSVL.

V is TRBV12-3 or TRBV12-4 and J is TRBJ1-5; D unresolved. The V end lost 1 base, the J end lost 12 bases, and 10 bases lay between the germline ends. The CDR3 is 12 residues long. This CDR3 reads CASSLGGPNQHF. The CDR3 coding sequence is TGTGCCAGCAGTTTAGGCGGTCCAAACCAGCATTTT.

V gene TRBV30 combines with J gene TRBJ1-2, with D possibly matching TRBD1 (5 bases). Germline V gene data show CDR1 as GTSNPN and CDR2 as SVGIG (reference sequence). There are 14 residues in the CDR3. V dropped 4 bases and J dropped 4 bases, with 16 bases sitting between them. The CDR3 sequence is CAWTLSGFGYGYTF. The CDR3 DNA reads TGTGCCTGGACCCTGTCAGGGTTTGGCTATGGCTACACCTTC.

The CDR3 DNA reads as TGCGCCAGCAGCTGGACAGGGGGCGCCGACGGCTACACCTTC. It encodes CASSWTGGADGYTF. J is TRBJ1-2 and V is TRBV5-1, with 11 bases lining up with TRBD1. The V gene's germline CDR1 is SGHRS and CDR2 YFSETQ. Germline trimming cut 3 bases from V and 8 bases from J; bases unmatched to any gene: 6. The CDR3 is 14 amino acids.